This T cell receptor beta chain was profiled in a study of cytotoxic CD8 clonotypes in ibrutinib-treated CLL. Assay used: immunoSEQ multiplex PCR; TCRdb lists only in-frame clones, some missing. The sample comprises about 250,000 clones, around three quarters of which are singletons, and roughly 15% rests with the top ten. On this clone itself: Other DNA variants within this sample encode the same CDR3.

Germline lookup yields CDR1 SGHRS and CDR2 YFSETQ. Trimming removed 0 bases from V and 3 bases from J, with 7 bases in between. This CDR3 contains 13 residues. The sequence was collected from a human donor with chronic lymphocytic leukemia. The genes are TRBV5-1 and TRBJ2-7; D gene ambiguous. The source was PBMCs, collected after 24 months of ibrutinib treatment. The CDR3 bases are TGCGCCAGCAGCTTGGCCGTGGACTACGAGCAGTACTTC. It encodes CASSLAVDYEQYF.